This TCR beta chain was retrieved from a study of long-term antiretroviral therapy in people with HIV. Points from the study as a whole: Whereas controls had wider CDR3 length ranges, HIV repertoires had narrower ones.

Survey level was the resolution at which the v3.0 immunoSEQ assay ran. This table comes from immunoSEQ multiplex PCR, and its TCRdb copy is limited to in-frame clones, with some not included. The repertoire has under 25,000 clones, more than 70% of them found once; the top ten carry around 4.6%. V lost 7 bases to trimming and J lost 0 bases, with 13 bases between them. CDR1 and CDR2 from the germline V gene are SGHRS and YFSETQ. CDR3 length equals 14 residues. Concerning this clone: Its specificity is unknown.

The chain carries TRBV5-1 and TRBJ1-1, with D tentatively TRBD1 (5 bases). The sequences come from unsorted PBMCs, collected 1.3 years after starting antiretroviral therapy. The TCR was taken from a man aged 55 to 70 with HIV. The CDR3 DNA follows: TGCGCCAGCGGGTCCGGCAGGGTGAACACTGAAGCTTTCTTT. Its translation is CASGSGRVNTEAFF.